Listed below are T cell receptor beta chains from one sample, sequenced in a study of T cell responses to AZD1222 COVID-19 vaccine. Assay used: immunoSEQ multiplex PCR; TCRdb lists only in-frame clones, some missing. There are fewer than 150,000 clones in the sample; 90% to 95% occur only once, and about 5% lies in the top ten. Sequenced material: peripheral blood, taken on day 0 of AZD1222 vaccination. The receptors here all came from an adult in good health. CDR3s include the opening cysteine and the closing phenylalanine or tryptophan. The D gene is left open where the match is weak. The listing skips clone size in some rows; elsewhere it reads once, few, many or a size class.

clone_size: -; v_call: TRBV7-2; d_call: TRBD2; j_call: TRBJ2-7; cdr3_aa: CASSQAGAIYEQYF; cdr3_nt: TGTGCCAGCAGCCAAGCGGGGGCCATCTACGAGCAGTACTTC
clone_size: -; v_call: TRBV7-2; d_call: -; j_call: TRBJ1-5; cdr3_aa: CASSLSGQGGQPQHF; cdr3_nt: TGTGCCAGCAGCCTCTCGGGGCAGGGCGGGCAGCCCCAGCATTTT
clone_size: -; v_call: TRBV19; d_call: -; j_call: TRBJ1-2; cdr3_aa: CASTSRGPVYGYTF; cdr3_nt: TGTGCCAGTACCTCCCGGGGACCTGTCTATGGCTACACCTTC
clone_size: once; v_call: TRBV7-2; d_call: -; j_call: TRBJ2-3; cdr3_aa: CASSSTDTQYF; cdr3_nt: TGTGCCAGCAGCTCAACAGATACGCAGTATTTT
clone_size: -; v_call: TRBV5-4; d_call: TRBD2; j_call: TRBJ2-1; cdr3_aa: CASGLAGGNEQFF; cdr3_nt: TGTGCCAGCGGTCTAGCGGGAGGGAATGAGCAGTTCTTC
clone_size: -; v_call: TRBV20-1; d_call: -; j_call: TRBJ2-1; cdr3_aa: CSASYNEQFF; cdr3_nt: TGCAGTGCTAGCTACAATGAGCAGTTCTTC
clone_size: -; v_call: TRBV3-1/TRBV3-2; d_call: TRBD2; j_call: TRBJ2-7; cdr3_aa: CASSPGTSGRATYEQYF; cdr3_nt: TGTGCCAGCAGCCCGGGGACTAGCGGGAGGGCAACCTACGAGCAGTACTTC
clone_size: -; v_call: TRBV6-5; d_call: TRBD1; j_call: TRBJ1-1; cdr3_aa: CASRDRGLGTEAFF; cdr3_nt: TGTGCCAGCAGGGACAGGGGGCTGGGAACTGAAGCTTTCTTT
clone_size: -; v_call: TRBV30; d_call: -; j_call: TRBJ1-1; cdr3_aa: CAWERGTAFF; cdr3_nt: TGTGCCTGGGAGCGGGGGACAGCTTTCTTT
clone_size: -; v_call: TRBV9; d_call: -; j_call: TRBJ2-5; cdr3_aa: CASGREETQYF; cdr3_nt: TGTGCCAGCGGCAGAGAAGAGACCCAGTACTTC
clone_size: -; v_call: TRBV18; d_call: -; j_call: TRBJ1-1; cdr3_aa: CASSPRSSAGEDTEAFF; cdr3_nt: TGTGCCAGCTCACCACGGTCCTCTGCGGGGGAAGACACTGAAGCTTTCTTT
clone_size: once; v_call: TRBV5-1; d_call: TRBD1; j_call: TRBJ2-1; cdr3_aa: CASSSGQGRNEQFF; cdr3_nt: TGCGCCAGCAGCTCCGGACAGGGGCGGAATGAGCAGTTCTTC
clone_size: once; v_call: TRBV19; d_call: TRBD2; j_call: TRBJ2-1; cdr3_aa: CASSIGGLAGGGEQFF; cdr3_nt: TGTGCCAGTAGTATCGGAGGCCTAGCGGGAGGGGGAGAGCAGTTCTTC
clone_size: -; v_call: TRBV6-2/TRBV6-3; d_call: -; j_call: TRBJ1-6; cdr3_aa: CASSYGRGDNSPLHF; cdr3_nt: TGTGCCAGCAGTTACGGACGGGGGGATAATTCACCCCTCCACTTT
clone_size: -; v_call: TRBV9; d_call: -; j_call: TRBJ1-3; cdr3_aa: CASSVNRERSGNTIYF; cdr3_nt: TGTGCCAGCAGCGTTAACCGGGAAAGATCTGGAAACACCATATATTTT
clone_size: -; v_call: TRBV12-5; d_call: -; j_call: TRBJ1-4; cdr3_aa: CASGFPAEGRNEKLFF; cdr3_nt: TGTGCTAGTGGTTTTCCAGCGGAGGGGCGGAATGAAAAACTGTTTTTT
clone_size: once; v_call: TRBV6-5; d_call: -; j_call: TRBJ1-5; cdr3_aa: CASSYGGVNQPQHF; cdr3_nt: TGTGCCAGCAGTTACGGGGGGGTCAATCAGCCCCAGCATTTT
clone_size: -; v_call: TRBV4-3; d_call: -; j_call: TRBJ1-6; cdr3_aa: CASSQEQTGPIFQFPLHF; cdr3_nt: TGCGCCAGCAGCCAAGAACAGACAGGTCCTATTTTTCAATTTCCCCTCCACTTT
clone_size: -; v_call: TRBV4-1; d_call: -; j_call: TRBJ2-2; cdr3_aa: CASSLLAAANTGELFF; cdr3_nt: TGCGCCAGCAGCCTTCTTGCAGCGGCTAACACCGGGGAGCTGTTTTTT
clone_size: -; v_call: TRBV27; d_call: TRBD1; j_call: TRBJ2-7; cdr3_aa: CASSFTGQVYEQYF; cdr3_nt: TGTGCCAGCAGTTTTACCGGACAGGTATACGAGCAGTACTTC
clone_size: -; v_call: TRBV7-9; d_call: -; j_call: TRBJ2-7; cdr3_aa: CASSRAFPYEQYF; cdr3_nt: TGTGCCAGCAGCAGGGCTTTTCCCTACGAGCAGTACTTC
clone_size: -; v_call: TRBV5-1; d_call: TRBD2; j_call: TRBJ2-7; cdr3_aa: CASSPGLAGDSYEQYF; cdr3_nt: TGCGCCAGCAGCCCAGGACTAGCGGGAGACTCCTACGAGCAGTACTTC
clone_size: -; v_call: TRBV30; d_call: -; j_call: TRBJ2-7; cdr3_aa: CAWSASYEQYF; cdr3_nt: TGTGCCTGGAGTGCTAGCTACGAGCAGTACTTC
clone_size: -; v_call: TRBV6-5; d_call: -; j_call: TRBJ2-2; cdr3_aa: CASSSQGVANTGELFF; cdr3_nt: TGTGCCAGCAGTTCCCAGGGTGTCGCGAACACCGGGGAGCTGTTTTTT
clone_size: -; v_call: TRBV5-6; d_call: TRBD2; j_call: TRBJ2-5; cdr3_aa: CASSLAPAGGQETQYF; cdr3_nt: TGTGCCAGCAGCTTGGCCCCAGCGGGAGGTCAAGAGACCCAGTACTTC
clone_size: -; v_call: TRBV5-1; d_call: -; j_call: TRBJ2-1; cdr3_aa: CASSGGPGLHNEQFF; cdr3_nt: TGCGCCAGCAGCGGGGGGCCGGGACTGCACAATGAGCAGTTCTTC
clone_size: -; v_call: TRBV7-8; d_call: TRBD1; j_call: TRBJ2-7; cdr3_aa: CASSLATEGTGGYEQYF; cdr3_nt: TGTGCCAGCAGCTTAGCGACGGAGGGGACAGGGGGATACGAGCAGTACTTC
clone_size: -; v_call: TRBV7-9; d_call: TRBD1; j_call: TRBJ2-7; cdr3_aa: CASSHGTGAKYEQYF; cdr3_nt: TGTGCCAGCAGCCACGGGACAGGGGCCAAATACGAGCAGTACTTC
clone_size: -; v_call: TRBV7-7; d_call: TRBD2; j_call: TRBJ2-1; cdr3_aa: CASSLTAGVYNEQFF; cdr3_nt: TGTGCCAGCAGCCTAACAGCGGGGGTCTACAATGAGCAGTTCTTC
clone_size: -; v_call: TRBV30; d_call: -; j_call: TRBJ1-6; cdr3_aa: CAWSPLSGLGSPLHF; cdr3_nt: TGTGCCTGGAGTCCCCTCTCAGGGCTCGGTTCACCCCTCCACTTT
clone_size: -; v_call: TRBV4-3; d_call: -; j_call: TRBJ2-7; cdr3_aa: CASSSLPGGTYEQYF; cdr3_nt: TGCGCCAGCAGCTCACTTCCAGGGGGGACCTACGAGCAGTACTTC
clone_size: -; v_call: TRBV20-1; d_call: TRBD2; j_call: TRBJ2-1; cdr3_aa: CSASARGLAGSNEQFF; cdr3_nt: TGCAGTGCTAGTGCCCGCGGACTAGCGGGATCCAATGAGCAGTTCTTC
clone_size: -; v_call: TRBV19; d_call: -; j_call: TRBJ2-3; cdr3_aa: CASSIGGTVTDTQYF; cdr3_nt: TGTGCCAGTAGTATCGGCGGGACCGTCACAGATACGCAGTATTTT
clone_size: few; v_call: TRBV19; d_call: -; j_call: TRBJ2-7; cdr3_aa: CASSILGFPYEQYF; cdr3_nt: TGTGCCAGTAGTATCTTGGGTTTCCCCTACGAGCAGTACTTC
clone_size: -; v_call: TRBV4-2; d_call: -; j_call: TRBJ2-1; cdr3_aa: CASSQEEGLGEQFF; cdr3_nt: TGTGCCAGCAGCCAAGAAGAGGGCCTAGGTGAGCAGTTCTTC
clone_size: -; v_call: TRBV7-8; d_call: TRBD1; j_call: TRBJ1-2; cdr3_aa: CASSLALGQGDGYTF; cdr3_nt: TGTGCCAGCAGCTTAGCTCTTGGACAGGGTGATGGCTACACCTTC
clone_size: -; v_call: TRBV7-2; d_call: TRBD1; j_call: TRBJ2-2; cdr3_aa: CASSPRQGTTGELFF; cdr3_nt: TGTGCCAGCAGCCCACGACAGGGAACCACCGGGGAGCTGTTTTTT
clone_size: -; v_call: TRBV6-1; d_call: -; j_call: TRBJ2-7; cdr3_aa: CASSEGQGGTYEQYF; cdr3_nt: TGTGCCAGCAGTGAAGGGCAGGGGGGTACCTACGAGCAGTACTTC
clone_size: -; v_call: TRBV5-1; d_call: -; j_call: TRBJ2-1; cdr3_aa: CASSLDPTRLDYNEQFF; cdr3_nt: TGCGCCAGCAGCTTGGACCCCACTAGGCTCGATTACAATGAGCAGTTCTTC
clone_size: -; v_call: TRBV4-1; d_call: TRBD2; j_call: TRBJ2-1; cdr3_aa: CASSRSPGQGVTSGGPYNEQFF; cdr3_nt: TGCGCCAGCAGCCGATCCCCGGGACAGGGGGTGACTAGCGGGGGGCCCTACAATGAGCAGTTCTTC
clone_size: -; v_call: TRBV12-2; d_call: -; j_call: TRBJ1-2; cdr3_aa: CASRPGIAGYTF; cdr3_nt: TGTGCAAGTCGCCCGGGTATCGCCGGCTACACCTTC
clone_size: -; v_call: TRBV2; d_call: -; j_call: TRBJ2-7; cdr3_aa: CASTLEGGAYEQYF; cdr3_nt: TGTGCCAGCACCTTAGAGGGGGGGGCCTACGAGCAGTACTTC
clone_size: -; v_call: TRBV27; d_call: -; j_call: TRBJ1-4; cdr3_aa: CASSLHRTNEKLFF; cdr3_nt: TGTGCCAGCAGTTTACACAGGACTAATGAAAAACTGTTTTTT
clone_size: -; v_call: TRBV7-2; d_call: TRBD2; j_call: TRBJ2-2; cdr3_aa: CASSINHLAVGLGGELFF; cdr3_nt: TGTGCCAGCAGCATAAACCACCTAGCGGTGGGGCTGGGCGGGGAGCTGTTTTTT
clone_size: -; v_call: TRBV9; d_call: -; j_call: TRBJ1-1; cdr3_aa: CASSPSGVGLTEAFF; cdr3_nt: TGTGCCAGCAGCCCTTCTGGGGTCGGCCTCACTGAAGCTTTCTTT